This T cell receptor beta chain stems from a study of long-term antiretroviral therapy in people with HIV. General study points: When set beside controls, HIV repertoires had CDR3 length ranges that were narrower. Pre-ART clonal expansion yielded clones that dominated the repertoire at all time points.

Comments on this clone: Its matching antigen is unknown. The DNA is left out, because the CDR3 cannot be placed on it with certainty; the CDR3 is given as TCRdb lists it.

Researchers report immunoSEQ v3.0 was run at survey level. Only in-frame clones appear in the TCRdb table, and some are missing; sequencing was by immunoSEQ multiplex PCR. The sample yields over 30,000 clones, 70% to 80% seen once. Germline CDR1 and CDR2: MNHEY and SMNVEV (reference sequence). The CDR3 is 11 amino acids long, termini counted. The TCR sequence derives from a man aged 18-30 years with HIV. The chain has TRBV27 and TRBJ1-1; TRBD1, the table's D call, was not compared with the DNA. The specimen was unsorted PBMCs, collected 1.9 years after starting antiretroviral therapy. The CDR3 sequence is CASILGARAFF.